Below, 14 T cell receptor beta chains from the same sample are listed, as sequenced in a study of blood T cell repertoires in COVID-19. Produced via immunoSEQ multiplex PCR; TCRdb's table is partial and in-frame only. The sample has fewer than 150,000 clones, about four fifths seen once. The sequencing input was peripheral blood. The source of these receptors is a human donor in a cohort sampled during active COVID-19.

This chain uses TRBV5-8 with TRBJ2-6; tentatively, D is TRBD2 (6 bases). The CDR3 contains 17 residues. Germline V CDR1 and CDR2: SGHTS, YDEGEE. The V and J ends lost 6 bases and 2 bases respectively, with 18 bases between them. CDR3 loop: CASTGRRGQPGANVLTF. For the CDR3, the DNA is TGTGCCAGCACTGGGAGGCGGGGCCAACCTGGGGCCAACGTCCTGACTTTC.

The chain has TRBV19 and TRBJ2-7; maybe TRBD2 (7 bases). This CDR3 spans 15 amino acids. Germline-derived CDR1 and CDR2 are LNHDA and SQIVND (reference sequence). The germline V and J ends were trimmed by 1 base and 3 bases, with 13 bases remaining between them. CDR3 bases: TGTGCCAGTAGTATAGCCGCGGGGGCGAGCTACGAGCAGTACTTC. Protein sequence: CASSIAAGASYEQYF.

In its sample, this clone was seen once. DNA of the CDR3: TGTGCCACTAAACCCCGGGTAGCGGGGGATCTGAGCACAGATACGCAGTATTTT. Its translation is CATKPRVAGDLSTDTQYF. The chain uses TRBV19 and TRBJ2-3; 9 positions match TRBD2. V was clipped by 10 bases and J by 0 bases; unmatched bases: 17. Germline values: CDR1 LNHDA, CDR2 SQIVND (reference sequence). The CDR3 has 18 residues.

The chain combines TRBV2 with TRBJ1-6, with D possibly TRBD1 on 6 matching bases. Between the trimmed V and J ends, which lost 3 bases and 5 bases, there was a span of 11 bases. The CDR3 has 15 residues. Germline loops: CDR1 SNHLY, CDR2 FYNNEI. CDR3 coding DNA: TGTGCCAGCAGTGACAGGACAGCTCATAATTCACCCCTCCACTTT. Its protein is CASSDRTAHNSPLHF.

The chain recombines TRBV10-3 with TRBJ2-2, with 15 bases aligning to TRBD2. Germline V gene data show CDR1 as ENHRY and CDR2 as SYGVKD. The CDR3 covers 16 residues. Unmatched junction bases numbered 1, after V lost 4 bases and J lost 4 bases. The CDR3 DNA follows: TGTGCCATCAGTGGGACTAGCGGGGGGGGCACCGGGGAGCTGTTTTTT. Translated: CAISGTSGGGTGELFF.

The rearrangement links TRBV18 to TRBJ2-3; 10 nucleotides align to TRBD1. The germline V gene encodes CDR1 KGHSH and CDR2 LQKENI. The V segment lost 6 bases and the J segment 5 bases; nucleotides outside the gene matches: 2. The CDR3 length is 13 residues. In DNA form, the CDR3 reads TGTGCCAGCTCGACAGGGGGCGGAGATACGCAGTATTTT. Translation gives CASSTGGGDTQYF.

Of note for this clone: Sequence at one end of the junction differs from germline and may be a read error. V usage is TRBV10-1 and J usage is TRBJ2-3; perhaps TRBD2 as D (6 bases). The CDR3 has 15 amino acids. Per the germline V gene, CDR1 is WNHNN and CDR2 is SYGVQD (reference sequence). The CDR3 DNA sequence: TGCGCCAGCAGTCAGTCGGGCGGGGGCACAGATACGCAGTATTTT. Amino acids: CASSQSGGGTDTQYF.

The rearrangement joins TRBV11-3 to TRBJ2-7; D perhaps matches TRBD2 (5 bases). The V gene lost 1 base and the J gene lost 6 bases, with 7 bases spanning the gap. The germline V gene encodes CDR1 SGHNT and CDR2 YENEEA. The CDR3 length is 12 residues. The CDR3 DNA follows: TGTGCCAGCAGCTTAGGAGGAGGCGAGCAGTACTTC. It specifies CASSLGGGEQYF.

V is TRBV6-6 and J is TRBJ1-6; 7 bases fit TRBD1. Germline V CDR1 and CDR2: MNHNY, SVGAGI (reference sequence). The CDR3 contains 15 residues. The ends lost 4 bases at V and 10 bases at J; junction bases unmatched: 10. CDR3 loop: CASSFSDRPGSPLHF. The CDR3 nucleotides are TGTGCCAGCAGTTTTTCGGACAGGCCAGGGTCACCCCTCCACTTT.

The rearrangement uses TRBV6-5 and TRBJ1-5; 7 bases line up with TRBD1. V dropped 2 bases and J dropped 5; count of bases not matched to a gene: 6. This CDR3 region has 15 residues. The germline gives CDR1 MNHEY, CDR2 SVGAGI. CDR3 sequence (DNA): TGTGCCAGCAGTTACGGAGGGACAGACCATCAGCCCCAGCATTTT. Translation gives CASSYGGTDHQPQHF.

In DNA, the CDR3 is TGTGCCAGCTCCCAGGGGCCTGAGAACACCATATATTTT. Encoded protein: CASSQGPENTIYF. V is TRBV18 and J is TRBJ1-3, with TRBD1 as a possible D gene (6 bases). The V gene's germline CDR1 is KGHSH and CDR2 LQKENI. V lost 6 bases and J lost 7, with 13 bases in between. This CDR3 is built from 13 residues.

This clone was recorded only once. The chain joins TRBV19 to TRBJ2-7, with 7 bases fitting TRBD2. The CDR3 runs to 19 residues. Trimming at V came to 1 base and at J to 4 bases, leaving 19 bases not matched to a gene. Germline CDR1 and CDR2: LNHDA and SQIVND (reference sequence). The CDR3 DNA sequence: TGTGCCAGTAGTATAGGGGAGGGCTTCAGGGCTGCCCCGTCTTACGAGCAGTACTTC. Its protein product is CASSIGEGFRAAPSYEQYF. Full variable domain (rest looked up from reference TRBV19 and TRBJ2-7): DGGITQSPKYLFRKEGQNVTLSCEQNLNHDAMYWYRQDPGQGLRLIYYSQIVNDFQKGDIAEGYSVSREKKESFPLTVTSAQKNPTAFYLCASSIGEGFRAAPSYEQYFGPGTRLTVT.

The chain employs TRBV5-4 and TRBJ2-7; no firm D call. Germline V gene sequence: CDR1 SGHNT, CDR2 YYREEE (reference sequence). V was pared by 4 bases and J by 3 bases, with 11 bases between. This CDR3 contains 13 residues. The CDR3 coding sequence is TGTGCCAGCAGCACCGGTCCGGTCTACGAGCAGTACTTC. It is translated as CASSTGPVYEQYF.

The chain has TRBV7-2 and TRBJ2-1; D is perhaps TRBD1 (6 bases). Trimming left V 8 bases short and J 4 bases short, with 15 bases between. Germline-derived CDR1 and CDR2 are SGHTA and FQGNSA. The CDR3 contains 14 residues. CDR3 sequence (DNA): TGTGCCAGCGATTCGACAGGAATTTACAATGAGCAGTTCTTC. Translation: CASDSTGIYNEQFF.